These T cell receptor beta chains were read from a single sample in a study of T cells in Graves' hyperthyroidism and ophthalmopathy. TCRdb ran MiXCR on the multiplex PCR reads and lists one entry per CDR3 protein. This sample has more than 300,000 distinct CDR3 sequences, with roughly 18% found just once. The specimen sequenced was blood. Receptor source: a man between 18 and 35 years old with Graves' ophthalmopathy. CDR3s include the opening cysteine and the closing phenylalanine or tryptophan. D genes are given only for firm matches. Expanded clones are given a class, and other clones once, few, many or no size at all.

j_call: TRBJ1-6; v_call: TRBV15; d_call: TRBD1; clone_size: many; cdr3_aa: CATSRDGQGGSPLHF; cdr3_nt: TGTGCCACCAGCAGAGATGGACAGGGCGGTTCACCCCTCCACTTT
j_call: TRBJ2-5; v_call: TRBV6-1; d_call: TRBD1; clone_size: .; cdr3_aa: CASYRTGVRETQYF; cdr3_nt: TGTGCCAGCTACCGGACAGGGGTTCGCGAGACCCAGTACTTC
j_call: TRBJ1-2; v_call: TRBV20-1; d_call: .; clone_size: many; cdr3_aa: CSASGQYGYTF; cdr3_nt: TGCAGTGCTAGCGGGCAGTATGGCTACACCTTC
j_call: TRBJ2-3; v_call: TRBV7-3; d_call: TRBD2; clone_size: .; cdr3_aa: CASSETGTSGDDTDTQYF; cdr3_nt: TGTGCCAGCAGCGAAACCGGGACTAGCGGGGATGACACAGATACGCAGTATTTT
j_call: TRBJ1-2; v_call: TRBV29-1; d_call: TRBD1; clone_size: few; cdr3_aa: CSVVGQGGLRYGYTF; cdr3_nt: TGCAGCGTTGTGGGACAGGGGGGTTTACGCTATGGCTACACCTTC
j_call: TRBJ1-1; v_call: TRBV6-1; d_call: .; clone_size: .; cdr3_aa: CASTRQSQMNTEALF; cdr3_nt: TGTGCCAGCACCCGACAGTCCCAAATGAACACTGAAGCTCTCTTT
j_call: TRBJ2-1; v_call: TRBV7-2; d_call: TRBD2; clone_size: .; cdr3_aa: CASSSQRTSGGRGEQFF; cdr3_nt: TGTGCCAGCAGCTCCCAGAGGACTAGCGGGGGGCGGGGTGAGCAGTTCTTC
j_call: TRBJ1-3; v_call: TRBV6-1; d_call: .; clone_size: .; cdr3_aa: CASSEMGVSGNTIYF; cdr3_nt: TGTGCCAGCAGTGAAATGGGGGTCTCTGGAAACACCATATATTTT
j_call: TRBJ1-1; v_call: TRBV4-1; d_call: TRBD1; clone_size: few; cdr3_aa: CASSPYYRGSTEAFF; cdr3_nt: TGCGCCAGCAGCCCCTACTACAGGGGGAGCACTGAAGCTTTCTTT
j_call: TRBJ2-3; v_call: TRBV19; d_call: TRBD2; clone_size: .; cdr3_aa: CASTRTSGSTDTQYF; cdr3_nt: TGTGCCAGTACCCGGACTAGCGGGAGCACAGATACGCAGTATTTT
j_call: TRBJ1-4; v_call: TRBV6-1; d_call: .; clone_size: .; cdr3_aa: CASSRPGLGEKLFF; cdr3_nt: TGTGCCAGCAGCCGGCCCGGTCTCGGAGAAAAACTGTTTTTT
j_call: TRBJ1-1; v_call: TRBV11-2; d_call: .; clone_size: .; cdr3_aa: CASSFSETLNTEAFF; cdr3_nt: TGTGCCAGCAGTTTTTCTGAGACCCTGAACACTGAAGCTTTCTTT
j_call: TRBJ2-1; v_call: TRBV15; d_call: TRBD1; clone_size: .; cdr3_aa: CATSRDRTGTYNEQFF; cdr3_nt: TGTGCCACCAGCAGGGACCGGACAGGTACTTACAATGAGCAGTTCTTC
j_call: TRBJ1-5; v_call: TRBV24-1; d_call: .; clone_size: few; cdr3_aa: CATRPTAATKGPQHF; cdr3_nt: TGTGCCACTCGGCCGACAGCCGCTACCAAGGGGCCCCAGCATTTT
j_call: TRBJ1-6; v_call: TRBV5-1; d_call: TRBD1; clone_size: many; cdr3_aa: CASSLQGVPYNSPLHF; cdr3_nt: TGCGCCAGCAGCTTACAGGGGGTCCCGTATAATTCACCCCTCCACTTT
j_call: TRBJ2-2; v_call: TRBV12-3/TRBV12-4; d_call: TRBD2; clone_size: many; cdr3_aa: CASSLEASGGPYNTGELFF; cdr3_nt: TGTGCCAGCAGTTTAGAGGCTAGCGGGGGGCCCTATAACACCGGGGAGCTGTTTTTT
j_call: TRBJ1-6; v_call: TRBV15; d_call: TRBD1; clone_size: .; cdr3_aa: CATSREWGQGNSPLHF; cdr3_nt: TGTGCCACCAGCAGAGAATGGGGACAGGGAAATTCACCCCTCCACTTT
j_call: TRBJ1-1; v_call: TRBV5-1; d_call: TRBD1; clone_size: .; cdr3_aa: CASSRGDRGSTEAFF; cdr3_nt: TGCGCCAGCAGCAGGGGGGACAGGGGAAGTACTGAAGCTTTCTTT
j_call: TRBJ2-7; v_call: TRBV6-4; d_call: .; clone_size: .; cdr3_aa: CASSSWIGVRDEQYF; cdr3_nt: TGTGCCAGCAGTTCATGGATAGGGGTGAGGGACGAGCAGTACTTC
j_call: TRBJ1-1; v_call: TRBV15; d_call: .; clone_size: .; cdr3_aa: CATSSARTGHRQDSFF; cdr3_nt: TGTGCCACCAGCAGTGCCCGTACCGGCCATCGTCAGGATTCTTTCTTT
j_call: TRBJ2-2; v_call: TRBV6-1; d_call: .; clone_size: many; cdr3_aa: CASTAMPFEVEIAIGELFF; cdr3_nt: TGTGCCAGCACCGCTATGCCTTTTGAGGTTGAAATCGCTATTGGGGAGCTGTTTTTT
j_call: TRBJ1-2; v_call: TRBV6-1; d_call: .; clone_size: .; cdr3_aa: CASKRRGGYGYTF; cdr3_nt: TGTGCCAGCAAGAGGAGGGGTGGCTATGGCTACACCTTC
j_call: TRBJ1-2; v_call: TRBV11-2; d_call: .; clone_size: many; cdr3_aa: CASSLAPDGYTF; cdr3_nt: TGTGCCAGCAGCTTAGCCCCCGATGGCTACACCTTC
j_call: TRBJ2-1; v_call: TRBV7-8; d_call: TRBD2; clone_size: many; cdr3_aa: CASRPGLAGSSYNEQFF; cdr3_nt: TGTGCCAGCAGGCCGGGACTAGCGGGGAGCTCCTACAATGAGCAGTTCTTC
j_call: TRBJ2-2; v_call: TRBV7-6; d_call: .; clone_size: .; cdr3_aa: CASSLGVGHNTGELFF; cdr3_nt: TGTGCCAGCAGCTTAGGGGTGGGGCACAACACCGGGGAGCTGTTTTTT
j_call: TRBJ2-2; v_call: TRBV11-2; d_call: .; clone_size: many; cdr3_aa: CASSPPDLANTGELFF; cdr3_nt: TGTGCCAGCAGCCCCCCTGACCTGGCGAACACCGGGGAGCTGTTTTTT
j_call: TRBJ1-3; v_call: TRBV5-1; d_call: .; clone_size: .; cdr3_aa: CASSLETGTGNTIYF; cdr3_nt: TGCGCCAGCAGCTTGGAAACAGGGACTGGAAACACCATATATTTT
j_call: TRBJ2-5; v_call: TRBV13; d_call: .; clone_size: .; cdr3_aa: CASSTGTLQETQYF; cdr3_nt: TGTGCCAGCAGCACCGGGACATTACAAGAGACCCAGTACTTC
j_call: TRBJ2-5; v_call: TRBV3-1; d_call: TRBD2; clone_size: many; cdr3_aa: CASSQDHRGGFTTQYF; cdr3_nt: TGTGCCAGCAGCCAAGATCACCGGGGGGGGTTTACGACCCAGTACTTC
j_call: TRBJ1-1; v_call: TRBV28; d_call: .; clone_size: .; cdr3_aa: CASGAGDTEAFF; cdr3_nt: TGTGCCAGCGGGGCAGGGGACACTGAAGCTTTCTTC
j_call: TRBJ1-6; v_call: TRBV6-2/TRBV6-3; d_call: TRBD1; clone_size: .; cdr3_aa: CASSPTGVNSPLHF; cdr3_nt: TGTGCCAGCAGTCCAACAGGGGTGAATTCACCCCTCCACTTT
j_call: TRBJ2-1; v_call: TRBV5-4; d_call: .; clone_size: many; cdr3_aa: CASSLGGVAGYNEQFF; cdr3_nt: TGTGCCAGCAGCTTGGGTGGCGTAGCAGGATACAATGAGCAGTTCTTC
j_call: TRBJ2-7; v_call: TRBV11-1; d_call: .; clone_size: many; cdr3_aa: CASRSDSYEQYF; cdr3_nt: TGTGCCAGCAGATCGGACAGCTACGAGCAGTACTTC
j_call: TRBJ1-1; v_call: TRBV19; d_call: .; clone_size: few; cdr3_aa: CASSIGTSYTEAFF; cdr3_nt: TGTGCCAGTAGTATCGGGACGTCGTACACTGAAGCTTTCTTT
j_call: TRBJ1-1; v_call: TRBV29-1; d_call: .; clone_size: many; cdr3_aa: CSVEGGSLMNTEAFF; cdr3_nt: TGCAGCGTTGAAGGCGGTTCCCTAATGAACACTGAAGCTTTCTTT
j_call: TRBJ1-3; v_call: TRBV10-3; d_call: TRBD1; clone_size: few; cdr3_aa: CAISVGQGAPGNTIYF; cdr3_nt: TGTGCCATCAGTGTGGGACAGGGGGCGCCTGGAAACACCATATATTTT
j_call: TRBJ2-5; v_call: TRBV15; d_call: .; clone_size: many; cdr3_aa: CATSRADLGKETQYF; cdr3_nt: TGTGCCACCAGCAGAGCGGACCTAGGAAAAGAGACCCAGTACTTC
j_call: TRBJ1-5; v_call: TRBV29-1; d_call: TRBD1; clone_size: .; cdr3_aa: CSVWQGAYDQPQHF; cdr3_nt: TGCAGCGTTTGGCAGGGGGCGTATGATCAGCCCCAGCATTTT
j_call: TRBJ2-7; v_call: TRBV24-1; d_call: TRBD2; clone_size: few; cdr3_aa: CATSARSGTSEYEQYF; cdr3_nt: TGTGCCACCAGTGCTCGCTCCGGGACTAGCGAATACGAGCAGTACTTC
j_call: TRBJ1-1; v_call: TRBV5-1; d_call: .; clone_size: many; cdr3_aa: CASSWEGEAFF; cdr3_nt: TGCGCCAGCAGTTGGGAAGGTGAAGCTTTCTTT
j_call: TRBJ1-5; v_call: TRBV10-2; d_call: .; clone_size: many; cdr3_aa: CASSESNRQPQHF; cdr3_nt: TGCGCCAGCAGTGAGTCGAATCGACAGCCCCAGCATTTT
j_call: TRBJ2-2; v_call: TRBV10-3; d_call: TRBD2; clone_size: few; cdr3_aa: CAISDSTSGGTGELFF; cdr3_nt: TGTGCCATCAGCGACAGCACTAGCGGGGGTACCGGGGAGCTGTTTTTT
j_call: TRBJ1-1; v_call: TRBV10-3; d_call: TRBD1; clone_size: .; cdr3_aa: CAISESKTGGAGSTEAFF; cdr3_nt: TGTGCCATCAGTGAGTCAAAAACAGGGGGCGCGGGGAGCACTGAAGCTTTCTTT
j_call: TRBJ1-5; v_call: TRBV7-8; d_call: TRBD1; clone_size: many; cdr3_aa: CASSFGQGGGQPQHF; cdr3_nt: TGTGCCAGCAGCTTCGGGCAGGGGGGAGGGCAGCCCCAGCATTTT
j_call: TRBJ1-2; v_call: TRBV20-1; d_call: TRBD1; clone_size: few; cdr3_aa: CSARDLIGQGAGGYTF; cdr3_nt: TGCAGTGCTAGAGATCTCATAGGACAGGGGGCAGGAGGCTACACCTTC
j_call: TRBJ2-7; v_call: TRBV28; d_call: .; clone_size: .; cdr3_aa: CASRVGGQGEQYF; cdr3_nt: TGTGCCAGCAGAGTTGGGGGGCAAGGCGAGCAGTACTTC
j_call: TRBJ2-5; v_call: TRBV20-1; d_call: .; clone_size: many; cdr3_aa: CSARDPRQKETQYF; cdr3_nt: TGCAGTGCTAGAGATCCACGGCAGAAAGAGACCCAGTACTTC
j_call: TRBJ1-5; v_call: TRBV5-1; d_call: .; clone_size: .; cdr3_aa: CASSPEGRDQPQHF; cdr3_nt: TGCGCCAGCAGCCCGGAGGGCAGAGATCAGCCCCAGCATTTT
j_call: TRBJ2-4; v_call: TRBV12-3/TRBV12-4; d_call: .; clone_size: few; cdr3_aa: CASSFSLRDIQYF; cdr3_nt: TGTGCCAGCAGTTTTAGCCTTCGGGACATTCAGTACTTC
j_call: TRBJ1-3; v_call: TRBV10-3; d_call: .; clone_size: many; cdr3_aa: CAIRPGGRNTGNTIYF; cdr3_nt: TGTGCCATCAGGCCTGGTGGAAGGAACACTGGAAACACCATATATTTT
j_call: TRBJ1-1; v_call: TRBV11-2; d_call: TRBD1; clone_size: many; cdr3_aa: CASSLDSGGWTEAFF; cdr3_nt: TGTGCCAGCAGCTTAGATTCAGGGGGATGGACTGAAGCTTTCTTT
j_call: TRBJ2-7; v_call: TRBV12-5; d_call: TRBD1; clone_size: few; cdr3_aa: CASGLDRDSTYEQYF; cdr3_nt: TGTGCTAGTGGTTTAGACCGGGACAGTACCTACGAGCAGTACTTC
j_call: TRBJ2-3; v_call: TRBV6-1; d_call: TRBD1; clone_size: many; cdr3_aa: CASSLAGTGFLGDTQYF; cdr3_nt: TGTGCCAGCAGTCTCGCAGGGACAGGATTTCTGGGAGATACGCAGTATTTT
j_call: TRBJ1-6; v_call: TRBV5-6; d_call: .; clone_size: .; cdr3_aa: CASSLTGTANNSPLHF; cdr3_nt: TGTGCCAGCAGCTTGACCGGGACGGCGAATAATTCACCCCTCCACTTT
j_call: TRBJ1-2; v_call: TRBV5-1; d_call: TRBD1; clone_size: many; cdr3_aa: CASSLEGQTHYGYTF; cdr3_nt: TGCGCCAGCAGCTTGGAGGGACAGACCCACTATGGCTACACCTTC